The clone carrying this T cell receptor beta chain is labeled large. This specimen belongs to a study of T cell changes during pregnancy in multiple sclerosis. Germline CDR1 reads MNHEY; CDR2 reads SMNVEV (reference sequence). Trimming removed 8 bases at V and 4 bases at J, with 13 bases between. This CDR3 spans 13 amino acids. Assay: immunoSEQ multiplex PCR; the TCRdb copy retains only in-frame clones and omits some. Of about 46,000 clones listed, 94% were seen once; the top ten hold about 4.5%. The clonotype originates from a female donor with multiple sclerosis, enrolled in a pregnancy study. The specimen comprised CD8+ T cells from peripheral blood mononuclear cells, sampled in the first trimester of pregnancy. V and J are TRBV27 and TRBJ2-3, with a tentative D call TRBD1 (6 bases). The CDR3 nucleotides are TGTGCCAGCTACAATACAGGGTCAGATACGCAGTATTTT. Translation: CASYNTGSDTQYF.